This T cell receptor beta chain was sequenced for a study of CD8 T cells in Susac syndrome. Reverse transcription of roughly 0.5 to 1 ug RNA was carried out with random hexamers. It was immunoSEQ multiplex PCR that amplified TCR beta CDR3 across 54 Vbeta and 13 Jbeta. TCRdb itself ran the immunoSEQ multiplex PCR reads through MiXCR, one entry per CDR3 protein. The repertoire holds around 150,000 distinct CDR3 sequences, with approximately 92% as singletons. TCR beta sequencing was performed on blood CD8+ and CD4+ T cells. Purification of the CD8+ and CD4+ T cells relied on negative isolation, and TEMRA cells underwent FACS enrichment. Looked up from germline, CDR1 is SGHRS and CDR2 is YFSETQ. The CDR3 extends over 16 amino acids. J lost 2 bases, V lost 2 bases, and 2 bases had no gene match. Turning to this clonotype: Its antigen is unknown.

Notes on the study in general: By the study's own acknowledgment, its TCR sequencing and HLA analysis included relatively few individuals.

This sequence was found in a human donor in good health. The V call is TRBV5-1, the J call TRBJ2-5; TRBD2 matches 14 bases. The specimen sequenced was CD4+ T cells from PBMCs. The CDR3 region is CASSFGTSGGQETQYF. The CDR3 DNA follows: TGCGCCAGCAGCTTCGGGACTAGCGGGGGACAAGAGACCCAGTACTTC. Supplemented by reference TRBV5-1 and TRBJ2-5, the full variable domain reads KAGVTQTPRYLIKTRGQQVTLSCSPISGHRSVSWYQQTPGQGLQFLFEYFSETQRNKGNFPGRFSGRQFSNSRSEMNVSTLELGDSALYLCASSFGTSGGQETQYFGPGTRLLVL.